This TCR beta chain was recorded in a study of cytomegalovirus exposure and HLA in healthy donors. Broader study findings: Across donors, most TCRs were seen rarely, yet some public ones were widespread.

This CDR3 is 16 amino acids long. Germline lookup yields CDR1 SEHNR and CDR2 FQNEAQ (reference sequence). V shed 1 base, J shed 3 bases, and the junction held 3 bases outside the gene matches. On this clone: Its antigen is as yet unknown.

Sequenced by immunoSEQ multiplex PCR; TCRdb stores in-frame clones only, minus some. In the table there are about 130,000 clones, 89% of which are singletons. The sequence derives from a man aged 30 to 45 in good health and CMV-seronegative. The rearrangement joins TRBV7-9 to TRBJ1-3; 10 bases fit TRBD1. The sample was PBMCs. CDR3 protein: CASSLETGGFGNTIYF. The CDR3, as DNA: TGTGCCAGCAGCTTAGAGACAGGGGGCTTTGGAAACACCATATATTTT.